This T cell receptor (beta chain) was identified during a study of shared clonotypes between healthy human individuals. Whole-study findings and limits: In general, naive subsets displayed greater estimated richness than memory subsets did. What rarefaction showed was incomplete sorted-subset sequencing despite large depth.

Worth noting for this clone: No antigen is known for it.

Data came from immunoSEQ multiplex PCR; TCRdb stores just in-frame clones and leaves some out. Among some 2 million clones listed, 90% to 95% were seen once. Germline CDR1 and CDR2: MNHEY and SVGAGI. The junction had 5 bases not matched to a gene; V was cut back by 2 bases and J by 4 bases. This CDR3 is built from 15 residues. Every donor was a Caucasian adult from Nashville, Tennessee. The receptor's source is a man younger than 35 in good health. Sequenced input: naive CD4+ T cells sorted from blood. As for subset: CD45RA+ positively selected. The J gene is TRBJ2-7, the V gene TRBV6-5; 10 bases line up with TRBD1. CDR3 nucleotide sequence: TGTGCCAGCAGTTACCAAGGGACAGGGGTGTACGAGCAGTACTTC. Translation gives CASSYQGTGVYEQYF.